The clone carrying this T cell receptor (beta chain) appeared a single time. Antigen specificity is unknown. Germline loops: CDR1 SNHLY, CDR2 FYNNEI. V lost 1 base and J 0 bases, leaving 4 bases between the germline ends. This CDR3 is 15 amino acids long. Method: immunoSEQ multiplex PCR; TCRdb's copy keeps in-frame clones and lacks some. The sample holds 130,000 or so clones, 75% to 90% seen once. The data were taken from a study of radiation and T cells in renal cell carcinoma. The time point was: baseline pretreatment blood. Treatment here: 15 Gy SBRT to primary tumor, nephrectomy 4 weeks later. Blood was sampled at baseline, 2 weeks and 4 weeks after SBRT. The tumor was a clear cell renal cell carcinoma. General study findings and limits: No pretreatment tumor biopsies were available for baseline clonotypes.

This TCR was recovered from a woman aged 50 to 65 with renal cell carcinoma. The sample here was blood, taken from a patient whose treatment included radiotherapy and nephrectomy. This sequence joins TRBV2 and TRBJ2-6, with D hard to call. The CDR3 nucleotides read TGTGCCAGCAGTGAAGGGGTCTCTGGGGCCAACGTCCTGACTTTC. This sequence encodes CASSEGVSGANVLTF.